This T cell receptor (beta chain) was captured in a study of identical twins. Study-level results: While abundant cord blood beta clonotypes carried fewer insertions, memory repertoires showed no such pattern. Conclusions relied on cross-sectional statistical analysis, not following the same donors.

Healthy Caucasians alone served as donors. This CDR3 is built from 15 residues. V trimming: 5 bases; J trimming: 5 bases; junction bases outside the gene matches: 10. Germline lookup yields CDR1 SSHAT and CDR2 FNYEAQ (reference sequence). TCRdb processed the 5' RACE reads anew with MiXCR; each CDR3 protein has one entry. The sample holds some 570,000 distinct CDR3 sequences, under 25% seen once. Remarks on this clonotype: As yet, its antigen is unknown.

This sample was also put to use in a study of yellow fever vaccine responses in identical twins. That work adds: Each twin's T cell response to the vaccine was reported to look partly convergent and partly personalized.

This rearrangement joins TRBV7-7 to TRBJ2-5, with 8 bases lining up with TRBD1. Input material: CD4+ T cells sorted from blood. This clonotype was obtained from a woman under 30 in good health. The CDR3 protein is CASSTSSGGPETQYF. The DNA for the CDR3 is TGTGCCAGCAGCACAAGTTCAGGGGGCCCGGAGACCCAGTACTTC. The variable domain in full, with the rest retrieved from reference TRBV7-7 and TRBJ2-5, is GAGVSQSPRYKVTKRGQDVTLRCDPISSHATLYWYQQALGQGPEFLTYFNYEAQPDKSGLPSDRFSAERPEGSISTLTIQRTEQRDSAMYRCASSTSSGGPETQYFGPGTRLLVL.